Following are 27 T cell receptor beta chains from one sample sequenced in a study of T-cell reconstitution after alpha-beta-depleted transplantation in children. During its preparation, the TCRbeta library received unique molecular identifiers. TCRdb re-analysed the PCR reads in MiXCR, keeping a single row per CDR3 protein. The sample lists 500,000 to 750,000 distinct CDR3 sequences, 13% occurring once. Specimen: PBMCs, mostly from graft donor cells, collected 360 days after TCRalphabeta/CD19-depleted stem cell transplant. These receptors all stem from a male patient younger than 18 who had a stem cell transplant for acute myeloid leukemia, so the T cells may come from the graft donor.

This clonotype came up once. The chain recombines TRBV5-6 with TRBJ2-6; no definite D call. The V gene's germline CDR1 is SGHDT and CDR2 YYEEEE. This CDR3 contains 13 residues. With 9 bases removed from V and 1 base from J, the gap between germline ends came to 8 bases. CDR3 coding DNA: TGTGCCAACTCTCAGTCTGGGGCCAACGTCCTGACTTTC. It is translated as CANSQSGANVLTF.

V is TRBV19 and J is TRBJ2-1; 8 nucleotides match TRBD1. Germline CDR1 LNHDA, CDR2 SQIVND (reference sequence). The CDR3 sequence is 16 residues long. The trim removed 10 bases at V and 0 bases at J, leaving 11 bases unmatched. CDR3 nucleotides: TGTGCCACTACACGGACAGGGACGAGCTCCTACAATGAGCAGTTCTTC. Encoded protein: CATTRTGTSSYNEQFF.

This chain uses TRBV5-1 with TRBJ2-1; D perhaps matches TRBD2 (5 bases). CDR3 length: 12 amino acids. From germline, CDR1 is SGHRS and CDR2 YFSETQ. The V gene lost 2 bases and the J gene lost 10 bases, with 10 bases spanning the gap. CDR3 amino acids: CASSFTGSEQFF. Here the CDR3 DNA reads TGCGCCAGCAGCTTCACGGGAAGCGAGCAGTTCTTC.

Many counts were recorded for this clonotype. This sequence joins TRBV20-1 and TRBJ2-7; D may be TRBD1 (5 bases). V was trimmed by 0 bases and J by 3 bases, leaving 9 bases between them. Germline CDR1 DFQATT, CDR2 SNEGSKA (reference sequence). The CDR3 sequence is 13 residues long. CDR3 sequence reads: CSARENRYYEQYF. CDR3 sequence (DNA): TGCAGTGCTAGAGAAAACAGGTACTACGAGCAGTACTTC.

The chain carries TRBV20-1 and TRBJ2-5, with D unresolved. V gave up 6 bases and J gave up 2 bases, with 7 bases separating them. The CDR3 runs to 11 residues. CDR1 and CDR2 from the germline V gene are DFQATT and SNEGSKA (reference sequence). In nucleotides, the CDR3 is TGCAGTGCCGTGGGTCAAGAGACCCAGTACTTC. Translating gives CSAVGQETQYF.

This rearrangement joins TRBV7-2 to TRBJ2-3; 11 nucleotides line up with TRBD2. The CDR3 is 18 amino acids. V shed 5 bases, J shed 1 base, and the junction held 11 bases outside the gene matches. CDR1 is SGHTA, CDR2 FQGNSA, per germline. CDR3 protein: CASSRSGRDGWGTDTQYF. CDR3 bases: TGTGCCAGCAGCCGTAGCGGGAGGGATGGTTGGGGCACAGATACGCAGTATTTT.

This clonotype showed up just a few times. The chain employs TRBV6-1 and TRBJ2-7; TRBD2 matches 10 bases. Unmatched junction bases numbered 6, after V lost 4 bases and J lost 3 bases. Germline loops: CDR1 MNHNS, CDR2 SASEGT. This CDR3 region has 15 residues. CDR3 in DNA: TGTGCCAGCAGTGCGACTAGCGGGTCCCTCTACGAGCAGTACTTC. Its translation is CASSATSGSLYEQYF.

Here the CDR3 reads CASSVDSYSNQPQHF. CDR3 coding DNA: TGCGCCAGCAGCGTGGACAGTTATAGCAATCAGCCCCAGCATTTT. The chain has TRBV5-1 and TRBJ1-5; the D gene is possibly TRBD1 (6 bases). The CDR3 contains 15 residues. From germline, CDR1 is SGHRS and CDR2 YFSETQ. The V and J ends lost 4 bases and 0 bases respectively, with 11 bases between them.

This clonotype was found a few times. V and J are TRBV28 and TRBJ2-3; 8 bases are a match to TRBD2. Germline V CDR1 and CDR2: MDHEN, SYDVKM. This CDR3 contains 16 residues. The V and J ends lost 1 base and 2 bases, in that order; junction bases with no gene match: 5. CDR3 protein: CASSLYTSGFTDTQYF. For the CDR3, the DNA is TGTGCCAGCAGTTTATACACTAGCGGATTCACAGATACGCAGTATTTT.

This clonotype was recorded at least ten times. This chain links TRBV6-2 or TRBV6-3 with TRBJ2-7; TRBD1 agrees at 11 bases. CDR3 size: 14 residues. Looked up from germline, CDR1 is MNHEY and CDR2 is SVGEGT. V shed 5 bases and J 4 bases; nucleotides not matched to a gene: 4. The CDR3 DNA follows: TGTGCCAGCAGTCGGACAGGGGGCTTTTACGAGCAGTACTTC. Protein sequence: CASSRTGGFYEQYF.

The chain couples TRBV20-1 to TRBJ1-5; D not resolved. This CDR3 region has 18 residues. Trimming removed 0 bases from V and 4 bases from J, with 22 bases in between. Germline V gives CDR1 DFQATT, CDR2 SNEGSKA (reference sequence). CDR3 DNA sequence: TGCAGTGCTAGAGATTGGGCCCCTTTACAAGGGAAAAATCAGCCCCAGCATTTT. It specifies CSARDWAPLQGKNQPQHF.

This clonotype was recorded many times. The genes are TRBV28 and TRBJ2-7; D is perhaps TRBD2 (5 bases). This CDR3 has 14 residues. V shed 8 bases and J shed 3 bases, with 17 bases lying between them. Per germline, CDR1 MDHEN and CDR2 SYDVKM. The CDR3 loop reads CASQRLVGNYEQYF. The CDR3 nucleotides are TGTGCCAGCCAACGGCTAGTCGGGAACTACGAGCAGTACTTC.

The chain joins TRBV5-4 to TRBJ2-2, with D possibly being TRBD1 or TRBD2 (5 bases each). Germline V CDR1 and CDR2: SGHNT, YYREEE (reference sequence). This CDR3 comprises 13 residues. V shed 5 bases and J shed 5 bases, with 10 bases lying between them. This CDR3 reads CASRPGLTGELFF. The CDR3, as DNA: TGTGCCAGCAGGCCGGGGCTGACCGGGGAGCTGTTTTTT.

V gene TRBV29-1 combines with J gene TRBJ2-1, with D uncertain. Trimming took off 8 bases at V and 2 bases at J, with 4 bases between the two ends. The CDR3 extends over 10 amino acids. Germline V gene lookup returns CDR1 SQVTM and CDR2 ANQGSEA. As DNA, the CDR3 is TGCAGCAGCCCCTACAATGAGCAGTTCTTC. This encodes CSSPYNEQFF.

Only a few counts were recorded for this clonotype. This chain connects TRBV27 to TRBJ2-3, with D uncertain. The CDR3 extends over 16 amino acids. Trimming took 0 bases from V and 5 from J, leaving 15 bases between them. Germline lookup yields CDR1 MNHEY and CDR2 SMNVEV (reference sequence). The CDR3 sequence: CASSLSKVAALDTQYF. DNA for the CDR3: TGTGCCAGCAGTTTATCGAAGGTCGCGGCCCTAGATACGCAGTATTTT.

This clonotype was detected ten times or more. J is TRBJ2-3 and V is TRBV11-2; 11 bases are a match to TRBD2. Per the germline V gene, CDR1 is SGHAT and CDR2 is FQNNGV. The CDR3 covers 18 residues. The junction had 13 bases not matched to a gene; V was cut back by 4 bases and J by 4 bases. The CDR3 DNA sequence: TGTGCCAGCAGCTCTCCACTAGCGGGAGCCCCTCTCTCAGATACGCAGTATTTT. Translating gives CASSSPLAGAPLSDTQYF. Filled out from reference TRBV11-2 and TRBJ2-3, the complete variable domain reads EAGVAQSPRYKIIEKRQSVAFWCNPISGHATLYWYQQILGQGPKLLIQFQNNGVVDDSQLPKDRFSAERLKGVDSTLKIQPAKLEDSAVYLCASSSPLAGAPLSDTQYFGPGTRLTVL.

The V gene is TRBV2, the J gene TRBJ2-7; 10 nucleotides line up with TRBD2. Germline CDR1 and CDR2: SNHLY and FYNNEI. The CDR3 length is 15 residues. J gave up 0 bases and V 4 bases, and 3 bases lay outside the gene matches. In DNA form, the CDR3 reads TGTGCCAGCAGTGGGAGCGGGAGGGCCTCCTACGAGCAGTACTTC. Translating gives CASSGSGRASYEQYF.

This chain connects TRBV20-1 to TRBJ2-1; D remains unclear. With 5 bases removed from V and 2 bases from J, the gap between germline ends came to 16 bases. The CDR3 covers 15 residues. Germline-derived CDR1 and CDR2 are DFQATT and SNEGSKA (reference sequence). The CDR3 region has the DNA TGCAGTGCTGACCCCTTAGTGGACGCCTACAATGAGCAGTTCTTC. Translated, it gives CSADPLVDAYNEQFF.

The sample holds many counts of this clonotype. The CDR3 protein is CASSQELAGATDTQYF. CDR3 DNA sequence: TGCGCCAGCAGCCAGGAACTAGCGGGAGCCACAGATACGCAGTATTTT. The rearrangement uses TRBV4-3 and TRBJ2-3, with 11 positions matching TRBD2. Germline-derived CDR1 and CDR2 are LGHNA and YSLEER. This CDR3 has 16 amino acids. V gave up 3 bases and J gave up 2 bases; unmatched junction bases: 4.

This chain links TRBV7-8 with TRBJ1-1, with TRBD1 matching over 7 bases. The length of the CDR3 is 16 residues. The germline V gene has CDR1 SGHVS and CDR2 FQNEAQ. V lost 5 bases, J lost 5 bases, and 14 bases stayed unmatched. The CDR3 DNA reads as TGTGCCAGCAGCCCCCAGAGGGGGCGATGGTGGACTGAAGCTTTCTTT. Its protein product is CASSPQRGRWWTEAFF.

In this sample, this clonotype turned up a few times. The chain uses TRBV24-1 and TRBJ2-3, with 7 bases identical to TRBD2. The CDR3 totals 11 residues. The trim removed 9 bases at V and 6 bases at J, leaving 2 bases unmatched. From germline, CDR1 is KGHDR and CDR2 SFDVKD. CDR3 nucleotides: TGTGCCACCGCAGCGGGGGATACGCAGTATTTT. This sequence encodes CATAAGDTQYF.

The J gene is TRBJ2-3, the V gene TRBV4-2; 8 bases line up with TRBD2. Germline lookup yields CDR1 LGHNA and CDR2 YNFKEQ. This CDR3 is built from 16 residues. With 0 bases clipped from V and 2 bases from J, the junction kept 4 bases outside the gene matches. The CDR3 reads CASSQEASGLTDTQYF. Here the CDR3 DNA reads TGTGCCAGCAGCCAAGAGGCTAGCGGGCTCACAGATACGCAGTATTTT.

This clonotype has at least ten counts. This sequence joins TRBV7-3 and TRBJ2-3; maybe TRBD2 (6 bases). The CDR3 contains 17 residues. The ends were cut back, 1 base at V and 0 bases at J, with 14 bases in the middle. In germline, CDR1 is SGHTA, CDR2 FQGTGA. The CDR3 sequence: CASSLMSRGYSTDTQYF. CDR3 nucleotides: TGTGCCAGCAGCTTAATGTCGCGGGGCTATAGCACAGATACGCAGTATTTT.

CDR3 sequence reads: CSARGTGKFYEQYF. In DNA, the CDR3 is TGCAGTGCTAGAGGGACAGGGAAGTTCTACGAGCAGTACTTC. The gene calls are TRBV20-1 and TRBJ2-7; 8 bases align to TRBD1. The V gene end was trimmed by 1 base and the J gene end by 3 bases; junction bases not matched to a gene: 5. Per germline, CDR1 DFQATT and CDR2 SNEGSKA (reference sequence). The CDR3 spans 14 residues.

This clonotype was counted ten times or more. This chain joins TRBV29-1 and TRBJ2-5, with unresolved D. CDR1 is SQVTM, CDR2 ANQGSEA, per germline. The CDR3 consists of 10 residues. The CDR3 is CTGVEETQYF. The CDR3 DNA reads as TGCACCGGTGTAGAAGAGACCCAGTACTTC.

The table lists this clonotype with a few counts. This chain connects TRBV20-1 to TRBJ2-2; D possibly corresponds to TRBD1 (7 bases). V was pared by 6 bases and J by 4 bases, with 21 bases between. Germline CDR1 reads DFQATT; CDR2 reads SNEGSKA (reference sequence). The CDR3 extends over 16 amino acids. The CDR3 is CSARGETRGVTGELFF. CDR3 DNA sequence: TGCAGTGCCAGGGGGGAGACCCGCGGAGTCACCGGGGAGCTGTTTTTT.

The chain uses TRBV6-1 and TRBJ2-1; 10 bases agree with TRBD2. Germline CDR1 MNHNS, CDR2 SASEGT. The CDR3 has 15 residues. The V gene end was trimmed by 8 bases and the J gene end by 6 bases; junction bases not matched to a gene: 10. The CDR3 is CASRPPSGSTNEQFF. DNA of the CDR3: TGTGCCAGCCGACCACCTAGCGGGAGCACCAATGAGCAGTTCTTC.